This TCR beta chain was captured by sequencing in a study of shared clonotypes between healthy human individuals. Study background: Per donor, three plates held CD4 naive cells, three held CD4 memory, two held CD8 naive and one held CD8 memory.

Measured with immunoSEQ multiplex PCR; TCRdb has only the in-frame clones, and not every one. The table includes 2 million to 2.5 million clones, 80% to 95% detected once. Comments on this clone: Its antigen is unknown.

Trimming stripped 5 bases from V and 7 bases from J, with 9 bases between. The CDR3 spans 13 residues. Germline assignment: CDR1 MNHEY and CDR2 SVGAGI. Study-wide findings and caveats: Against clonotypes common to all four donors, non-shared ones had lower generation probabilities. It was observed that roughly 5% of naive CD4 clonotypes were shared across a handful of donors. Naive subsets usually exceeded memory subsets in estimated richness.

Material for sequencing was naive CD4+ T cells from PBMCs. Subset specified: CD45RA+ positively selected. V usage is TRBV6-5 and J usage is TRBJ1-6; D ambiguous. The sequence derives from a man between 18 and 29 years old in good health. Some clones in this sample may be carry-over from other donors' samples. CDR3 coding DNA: TGTGCCAGCAGTATTAGAGACAATTCACCCCTCCACTTT. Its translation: CASSIRDNSPLHF.